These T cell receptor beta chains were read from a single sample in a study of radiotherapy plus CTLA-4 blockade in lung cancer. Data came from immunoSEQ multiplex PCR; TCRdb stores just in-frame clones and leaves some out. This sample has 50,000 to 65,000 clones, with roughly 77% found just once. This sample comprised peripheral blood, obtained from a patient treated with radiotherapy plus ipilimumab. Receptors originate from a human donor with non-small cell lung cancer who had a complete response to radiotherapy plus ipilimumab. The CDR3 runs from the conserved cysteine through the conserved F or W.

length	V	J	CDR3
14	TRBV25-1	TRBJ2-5	CASSTRTGEETQYF
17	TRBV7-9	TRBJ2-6	CASNRQSGPLGANVLTF
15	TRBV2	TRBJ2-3	CASSEWQRESDTQYF
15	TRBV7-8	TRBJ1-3	CASSLMGQIGNTIYF
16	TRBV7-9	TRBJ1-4	CASSLVSGTTNEKLFF
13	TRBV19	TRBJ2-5	CASSIREGETQYF
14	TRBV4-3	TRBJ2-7	CASSQDLGVYEQYF
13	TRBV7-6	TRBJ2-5	CASSVRDQETQYF
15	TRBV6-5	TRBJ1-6	CASSWGREGNSPLHF
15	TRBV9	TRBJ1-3	CASSVAQGGGNTIYF
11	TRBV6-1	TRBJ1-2	CASNRLYGYTF
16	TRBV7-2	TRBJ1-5	CASSSPLQKLGQPQHF
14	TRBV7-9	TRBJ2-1	CASSRLQGRNEQFF
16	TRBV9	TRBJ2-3	CASSVGSGRSSDTQYF
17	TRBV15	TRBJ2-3	CATSQRWGQVRTDTQYF
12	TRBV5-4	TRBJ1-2	CASSSTGWGYTF